These 9 T cell receptor beta chains were sequenced from one sample in a study of blood T cell repertoires in COVID-19. Sequencing was performed with immunoSEQ multiplex PCR; in TCRdb, only in-frame clones are kept and a portion is missing. The repertoire holds roughly 42,000 clones, with about 88% as singletons. Sequences were obtained from peripheral blood. The receptors were sampled from a human donor in a cohort sampled during active COVID-19.

DNA of the CDR3: TGTGCCAGCAGCGTAAACGCGGGAGAGACCCAGTACTTC. Residues: CASSVNAGETQYF. This chain uses TRBV9 with TRBJ2-5; TRBD2 might be the D (5 bases). Deletions cut 1 base from V and 4 bases from J, with 8 bases between. In germline, CDR1 is SGDLS, CDR2 YYNGEE. The CDR3 consists of 13 residues.

V gene TRBV2 combines with J gene TRBJ2-7; 11 nucleotides agree with TRBD2. J lost 3 bases, V lost 0 bases, and 4 bases had no gene match. The germline CDR1 and CDR2 sequences are SNHLY and FYNNEI. The CDR3 runs 16 residues. The CDR3 nucleotides read TGTGCCAGCAGTGAAGCCCAGCTAGCGGGGGGCTACGAGCAGTACTTC. Protein sequence: CASSEAQLAGGYEQYF.

The chain joins TRBV6-5 to TRBJ1-1; no firm D call. V was cut by 6 bases and J by 11 bases, with 16 bases left in between. CDR1 is MNHEY and CDR2 is SVGAGI in the germline V gene. The CDR3 covers 12 residues. DNA for the CDR3: TGTGCCAGCAGCGAGGGCCGCGCCGACGCTTTCTTT. It codes for CASSEGRADAFF.

In this sample, this clone turned up once. The V call is TRBV12-3 or TRBV12-4, the J call TRBJ2-3; TRBD2 is a possible D gene (6 bases). Trimming stripped 11 bases from V and 2 bases from J, with 11 bases between. This CDR3 spans 12 amino acids. DNA for the CDR3: TGTGCCTTAGCGGACTCCACAGATACGCAGTATTTT. Encoded protein: CALADSTDTQYF.

The chain recombines TRBV11-3 with TRBJ2-1; a weak D match, TRBD1 (6 bases). This CDR3 region has 14 residues. V was clipped by 5 bases and J by 6 bases, with 14 bases between them. Germline V lookup: CDR1 SGHNT, CDR2 YENEEA. This CDR3 reads CASSVQGSGNEQFF. CDR3 DNA sequence: TGTGCCAGCAGCGTACAGGGCTCCGGCAATGAGCAGTTCTTC. The entire variable domain, with the rest obtained from reference TRBV11-3 and TRBJ2-1, is as follows: EAGVVQSPRYKIIEKKQPVAFWCNPISGHNTLYWYLQNLGQGPELLIRYENEEAVDDSQLPKDRFSAERLKGVDSTLKIQPAELGDSAVYLCASSVQGSGNEQFFGPGTRLTVL.

The chain uses TRBV29-1 and TRBJ1-2; 7 nucleotides line up with TRBD1. Germline V gene lookup returns CDR1 SQVTM and CDR2 ANQGSEA. Trimming at V came to 7 bases and at J to 4 bases, leaving 12 bases not matched to a gene. This CDR3 is 14 amino acids long. CDR3 amino acids: CSATRDSNSYGYTF. In nucleotides, the CDR3 is TGCAGCGCAACCCGGGACAGTAACAGCTATGGCTACACCTTC. Supplemented by reference TRBV29-1 and TRBJ1-2, the full variable domain reads SAVISQKPSRDICQRGTSLTIQCQVDSQVTMMFWYRQQPGQSLTLIATANQGSEATYESGFVIDKFPISRPNLTFSTLTVSNMSPEDSSIYLCSATRDSNSYGYTFGSGTRLTVV.

The chain employs TRBV4-2 and TRBJ2-5; 7 bases align to TRBD1. Germline V CDR1 and CDR2: LGHNA, YNFKEQ. V shed 3 bases, J shed 1 base, and the junction held 20 bases outside the gene matches. The length of the CDR3 is 20 residues. CDR3 coding DNA: TGTGCCAGCAGCCAGGCGACAGGGTCCCCGTGGGTCCAATTCCAAGAGACCCAGTACTTC. It specifies CASSQATGSPWVQFQETQYF.

The J gene is TRBJ2-2, the V gene TRBV5-1, with 7 bases matching TRBD2. The J segment lost 8 bases and the V segment lost 3 bases, leaving 7 bases of the junction unmatched. Per the germline V gene, CDR1 is SGHRS and CDR2 is YFSETQ. This CDR3 comprises 14 residues. The CDR3 is CASSSTRGDGELFF. CDR3 in DNA: TGCGCCAGCAGCTCAACCCGGGGGGATGGGGAGCTGTTTTTT.

V is TRBV11-2 and J is TRBJ2-2; a possible D gene is TRBD2 (6 bases). CDR1 SGHAT and CDR2 FQNNGV come from the germline V gene. CDR3 length equals 14 residues. The germline V and J ends were trimmed by 6 bases and 6 bases, with 14 bases remaining between them. For the CDR3, the DNA is TGTGCCAGCAGATCTACCCGGGGGTCCGGGGAGCTGTTTTTT. This encodes CASRSTRGSGELFF.